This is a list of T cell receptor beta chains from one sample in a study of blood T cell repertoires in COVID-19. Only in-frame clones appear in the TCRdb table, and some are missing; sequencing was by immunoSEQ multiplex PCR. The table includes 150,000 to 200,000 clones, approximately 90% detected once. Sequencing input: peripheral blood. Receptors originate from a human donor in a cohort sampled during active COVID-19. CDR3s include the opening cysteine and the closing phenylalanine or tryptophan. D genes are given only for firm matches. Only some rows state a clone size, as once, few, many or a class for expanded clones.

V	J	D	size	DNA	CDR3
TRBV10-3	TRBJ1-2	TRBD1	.	TGTGCCATCAGTCTCGGACAGGCCCGGTCTAACTATGGCTACACCTTC	CAISLGQARSNYGYTF
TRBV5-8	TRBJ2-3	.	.	TGTGCCAGCAGCTTGGGACTTCCCACAGATACGCAGTATTTT	CASSLGLPTDTQYF
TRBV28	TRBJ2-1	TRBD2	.	TGTGCCAGCAGTTTATGGGTGGCTAGCGGGAGCTATGAGCAGTTCTTC	CASSLWVASGSYEQFF
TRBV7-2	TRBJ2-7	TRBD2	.	TGTGCCAGCAGCTTAGCTCTGGGACTAGCGGCCTACGAGCAGTACTTC	CASSLALGLAAYEQYF
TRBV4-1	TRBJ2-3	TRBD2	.	TGCGCCAGCAGCCAAGCACTAGCGTCATTCGCGGATACGCAGTATTTT	CASSQALASFADTQYF
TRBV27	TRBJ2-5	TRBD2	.	TGTGCCAGCAGGTTCAGCGGGAGGGCCGGGCAAGAGACCCAGTACTTC	CASRFSGRAGQETQYF
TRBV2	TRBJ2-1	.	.	TGTGCCAGCAGCGGGGACACCGCTTTAACCTACAATGAGCAGTTCTTC	CASSGDTALTYNEQFF
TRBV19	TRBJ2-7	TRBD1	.	TGTGCCAGTGGAACTACAGGGGCTCTAAAGGGCCGGCTCTACGAGCAGTACTTC	CASGTTGALKGRLYEQYF
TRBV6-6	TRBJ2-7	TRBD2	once	TGTGCCAGCAGTGGACCCGGGAGGGAGCAGTACTTC	CASSGPGREQYF
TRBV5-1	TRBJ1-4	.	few	TGCGCCAGCAGCTGGGGCAGGGGAAATGAAAAACTGTTTTTT	CASSWGRGNEKLFF
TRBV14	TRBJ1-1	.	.	TGTGCCAGCAGCCATTGGGGAGGGAACACTGAAGCTTTCTTT	CASSHWGGNTEAFF
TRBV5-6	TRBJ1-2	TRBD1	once	TGTGCCAGCAGCTCCGGACAGGGGGCGCCCTATGGCTACACCTTC	CASSSGQGAPYGYTF
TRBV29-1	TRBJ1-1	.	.	TGCAGCGTTGAATACGCCGAGGGCTATGGCACTGAAGCTTTCTTT	CSVEYAEGYGTEAFF
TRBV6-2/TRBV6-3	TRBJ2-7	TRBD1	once	TGTGCCAGCAGTGAGCTCGGATTGGGGACAGGGGGTTACTACGAGCAGTACTTC	CASSELGLGTGGYYEQYF
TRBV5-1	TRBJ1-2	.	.	TGCGCCAGCAGCTCCTCCGGGACAAAAAGTGGCTACACCTTC	CASSSSGTKSGYTF
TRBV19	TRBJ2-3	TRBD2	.	TGTGCCAGTAGTCCGGGACTACGACTTACAGATACGCAGTATTTT	CASSPGLRLTDTQYF
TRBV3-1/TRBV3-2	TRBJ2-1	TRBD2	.	TGTGCCAGCAGCCAAGAAGGAGCGGGAGGAAACTACAATGAGCAGTTCTTC	CASSQEGAGGNYNEQFF
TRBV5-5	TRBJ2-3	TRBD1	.	TGTGCCAGCAGGTCGACAGGGGTGGACACAGATACGCAGTATTTT	CASRSTGVDTDTQYF
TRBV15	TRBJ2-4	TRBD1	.	TGTGCCACCACAGGTGCGGGGACAGGGGACCACGATGCCAAAAACATTCAGTACTTC	CATTGAGTGDHDAKNIQYF
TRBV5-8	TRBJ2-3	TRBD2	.	TGTGCCAGCAGCTCGGGACTAGCGGACACAGATACGCAGTATTTT	CASSSGLADTDTQYF
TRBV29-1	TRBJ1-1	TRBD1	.	TGCAGCGTTGAGATACAGGGGGATCGAGCTTTCTTT	CSVEIQGDRAFF
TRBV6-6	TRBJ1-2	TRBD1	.	TGTGCCAGCAGTTACGAACAGGGGAACTATGGCTACACCTTC	CASSYEQGNYGYTF
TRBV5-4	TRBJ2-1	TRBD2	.	TGTGCCAGCAGTAGGAGCGGGGGGGCTGTCGATGAGCAGTTCTTC	CASSRSGGAVDEQFF
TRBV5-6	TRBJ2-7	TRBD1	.	TGTGCCAGCAGCTTAGCGGGAAAGACGGGACAGGGAGCCTACGAGCAGTACTTC	CASSLAGKTGQGAYEQYF
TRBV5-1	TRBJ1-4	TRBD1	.	TGCGCCAGCAGCTTTCAGGGGGCGGTGAATGAAAAACTGTTTTTT	CASSFQGAVNEKLFF
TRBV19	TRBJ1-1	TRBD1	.	TGTGCCACCAAAACAGGGGCTAACACTGAAGCTTTCTTT	CATKTGANTEAFF
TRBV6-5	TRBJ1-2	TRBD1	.	TGTGCCAGCAGTTACTGGGCGGGACAGGCGAATGGCTACACCTTC	CASSYWAGQANGYTF
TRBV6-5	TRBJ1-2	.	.	TGTGCCAGCAGGGCGGGCATCTTCTATGGCTACACCTTC	CASRAGIFYGYTF
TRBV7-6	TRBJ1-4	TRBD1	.	TGTGCCAGCAGCCCTGGACAGGGGGTTAATGAAAAACTGTTTTTT	CASSPGQGVNEKLFF
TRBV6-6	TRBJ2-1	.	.	TGTGCCAGCAAAGGAGATGACGGAAGGGGCGATGAGCAGTTCTTC	CASKGDDGRGDEQFF
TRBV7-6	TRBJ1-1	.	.	TGTGCCAGCAGCTTAGGGGGCAGGGCTTATCTGGGCACTGAAGCTTTCTTT	CASSLGGRAYLGTEAFF
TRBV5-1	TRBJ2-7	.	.	TGCGCCAGCAGCTTGGACAGAGGGTTTAACTACGAGCAGTACTTC	CASSLDRGFNYEQYF
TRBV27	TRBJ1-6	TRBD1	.	TGTGCCAGCAGGCCGACAGGGCAAAATTCACCCCTCCACTTT	CASRPTGQNSPLHF
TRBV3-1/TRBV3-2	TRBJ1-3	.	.	TGTGCCAGCGGCTGGAGAGGCGAGCGGGGAAACACCATATATTTT	CASGWRGERGNTIYF
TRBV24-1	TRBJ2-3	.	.	TGTGCCACCAGTGATGACCCCCGAGCGGCCAACTTTACAGATACGCAGTATTTT	CATSDDPRAANFTDTQYF
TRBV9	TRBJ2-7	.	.	TGTGCCAGCAGCCCGTCTCCTGTTTCGGCCTACGAGCAGTACTTC	CASSPSPVSAYEQYF
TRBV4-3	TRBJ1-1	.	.	TGCGCCAGCAGCCGAGGACAGATCCACACTGAAGCTTTCTTT	CASSRGQIHTEAFF
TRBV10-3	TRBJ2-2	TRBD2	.	TGTGCCATCAGTGAGTCCAGCGGGAGATCGGTGAACACCGGGGAGCTGTTTTTT	CAISESSGRSVNTGELFF
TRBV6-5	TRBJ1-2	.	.	TGTGCCAGCAGTTACTCGGGGGGACTCGGCTATGGCTACACCTTC	CASSYSGGLGYGYTF
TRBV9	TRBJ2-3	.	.	TGTGCCAGCAGCGTAGCTGGTCAACAGGGGAGGGATACGCAGTATTTT	CASSVAGQQGRDTQYF
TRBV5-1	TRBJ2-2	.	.	TGCGCCAGCAGCCAGGGACAAATTTCCACCGGGGAGCTGTTTTTT	CASSQGQISTGELFF
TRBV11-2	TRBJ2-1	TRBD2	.	TGTGCCAGCAGCCGGGAGGGAACTTCGTACAATGAGCAGTTCTTC	CASSREGTSYNEQFF
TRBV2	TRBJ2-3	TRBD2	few	TGTGCCAGCATTTTCGGGACTAGCGCCACAGATACGCAGTATTTT	CASIFGTSATDTQYF
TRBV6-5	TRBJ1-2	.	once	TGTGCCAGCAAGCAAGGGGTTGATGGCTACACCTTC	CASKQGVDGYTF